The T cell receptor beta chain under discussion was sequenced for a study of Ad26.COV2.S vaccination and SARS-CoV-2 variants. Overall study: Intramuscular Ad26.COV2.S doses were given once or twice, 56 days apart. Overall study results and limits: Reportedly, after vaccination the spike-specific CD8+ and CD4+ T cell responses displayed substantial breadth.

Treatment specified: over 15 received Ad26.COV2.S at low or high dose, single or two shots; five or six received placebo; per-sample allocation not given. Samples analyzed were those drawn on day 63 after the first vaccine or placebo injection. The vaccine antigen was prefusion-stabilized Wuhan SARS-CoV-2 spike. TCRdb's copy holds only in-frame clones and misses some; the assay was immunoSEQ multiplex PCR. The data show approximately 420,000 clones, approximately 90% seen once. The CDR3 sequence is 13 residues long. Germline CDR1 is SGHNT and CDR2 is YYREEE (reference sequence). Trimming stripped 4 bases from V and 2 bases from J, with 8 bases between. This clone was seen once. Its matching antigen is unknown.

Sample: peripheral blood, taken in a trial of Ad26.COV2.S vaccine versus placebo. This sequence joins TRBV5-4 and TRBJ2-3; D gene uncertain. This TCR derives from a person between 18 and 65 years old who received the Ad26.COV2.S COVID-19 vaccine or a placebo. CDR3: CASSLAATDTQYF. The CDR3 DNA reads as TGTGCCAGCAGCCTCGCGGCCACAGATACGCAGTATTTT.